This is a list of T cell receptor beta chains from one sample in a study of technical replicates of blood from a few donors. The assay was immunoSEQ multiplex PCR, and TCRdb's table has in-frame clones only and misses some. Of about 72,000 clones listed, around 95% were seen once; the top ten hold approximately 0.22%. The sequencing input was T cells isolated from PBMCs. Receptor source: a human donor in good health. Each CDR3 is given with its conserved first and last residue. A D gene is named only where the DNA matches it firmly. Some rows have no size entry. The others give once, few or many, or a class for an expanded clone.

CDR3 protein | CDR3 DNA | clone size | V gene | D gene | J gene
CASSYVRPDSELFF | TGTGCCAGCAGTTACGTCCGGCCGGACAGCGAGCTGTTTTTT | - | TRBV6-5 | - | TRBJ2-2
CANRGGVFDRGQLNTEAFF | TGTGCCAATAGGGGAGGGGTCTTTGACAGGGGGCAACTGAACACTGAAGCTTTCTTT | - | TRBV7-9 | TRBD1 | TRBJ1-1
CASKERLENTEAFF | TGTGCCAGCAAGGAGAGATTGGAGAACACTGAAGCTTTCTTT | - | TRBV11-3 | - | TRBJ1-1
CASSLASGTDTQYF | TGTGCCAGCAGCTTAGCTTCGGGCACAGATACGCAGTATTTT | - | TRBV7-6 | - | TRBJ2-3
CASSEEEIPVGADTQYF | TGTGCCAGCAGTGAAGAAGAAATACCCGTAGGGGCAGATACGCAGTATTTT | - | TRBV2 | - | TRBJ2-3
CASTTPMGEVGELFF | TGTGCCAGCACCACTCCTATGGGGGAGGTCGGGGAGCTGTTTTTT | - | TRBV7-9 | - | TRBJ2-2
CASTARGLTNTGELFF | TGCGCCAGCACGGCCAGGGGGCTTACGAACACCGGGGAGCTGTTTTTT | - | TRBV5-1 | TRBD1 | TRBJ2-2
CASRTRGLAEQFF | TGTGCCAGCAGGACCCGAGGACTAGCTGAGCAGTTCTTC | - | TRBV2 | TRBD2 | TRBJ2-1
CASSGSLKGDSYPRDTQYF | TGTGCCAGCAGCGGGTCATTGAAGGGGGACAGCTATCCCCGTGATACGCAGTATTTT | - | TRBV9 | TRBD1 | TRBJ2-3
CASSRQPPELFF | TGCGCCAGCAGCCGACAGCCTCCGGAACTGTTTTTT | - | TRBV4-1 | - | TRBJ1-4
CASSAGLATNEKLFF | TGTGCCAGCAGTGCAGGACTCGCAACTAATGAAAAACTGTTTTTT | few | TRBV6-4 | - | TRBJ1-4
CATSSRRDQETQYF | TGTGCCACCAGCAGCCGGCGGGACCAAGAGACCCAGTACTTC | - | TRBV15 | - | TRBJ2-5
CASSDSDYGYTF | TGTGCCAGCAGTGACAGCGACTATGGCTACACCTTC | - | TRBV6-1 | - | TRBJ1-2
CASSPGQGRYEQYF | TGCGCCAGCAGCCCCGGACAGGGGAGATACGAGCAGTACTTC | once | TRBV5-1 | TRBD1 | TRBJ2-7
CASSWTGQGTYEQYF | TGTGCCAGCAGCTGGACGGGACAGGGAACCTACGAGCAGTACTTC | - | TRBV7-2 | TRBD1 | TRBJ2-7
CASSPMDKQGLSNGYTF | TGTGCCAGCAGCCCGATGGACAAACAGGGGCTCTCGAATGGCTACACCTTC | - | TRBV5-6 | TRBD1 | TRBJ1-2
CSATPLEQYF | TGCAGTGCAACTCCCCTCGAGCAGTACTTC | - | TRBV20-1 | - | TRBJ2-7
CASGLGQGIDEQFF | TGTGCTAGTGGTTTGGGACAGGGGATCGATGAGCAGTTCTTC | - | TRBV12-5 | TRBD1 | TRBJ2-1
CASSRQGAKGNTIYF | TGTGCCAGCTCACGACAGGGGGCGAAGGGAAACACCATATATTTT | once | TRBV18 | TRBD1 | TRBJ1-3
CASSRDRGGNQPQHF | TGTGCCAGCAGTAGGGACAGGGGAGGAAATCAGCCCCAGCATTTT | - | TRBV6-1 | TRBD1 | TRBJ1-5
CASSVRSSDAYEQYF | TGTGCCAGCAGCGTCCGGTCCAGCGACGCCTACGAGCAGTACTTC | - | TRBV9 | - | TRBJ2-7
CASKEVGGGSSYEQYF | TGTGCCAGCAAGGAGGTAGGCGGGGGATCCTCCTACGAGCAGTACTTC | - | TRBV7-2 | TRBD2 | TRBJ2-7
CASSWDSLNTEAFF | TGTGCCAGCAGCTGGGACAGCTTGAACACTGAAGCTTTCTTT | - | TRBV7-2 | TRBD1 | TRBJ1-1
CASGLSGGIGGTTEAFF | TGTGCCAGCGGACTGTCAGGGGGCATAGGCGGAACCACTGAAGCTTTCTTT | - | TRBV5-5 | TRBD1 | TRBJ1-1
CSVWTGSNQPQHF | TGCAGCGTTTGGACAGGTAGCAATCAGCCCCAGCATTTT | - | TRBV29-1 | TRBD1 | TRBJ1-5
CAWSVQGSIYSPLHF | TGTGCCTGGAGTGTACAGGGGTCGATCTATTCACCCCTCCACTTT | - | TRBV30 | TRBD1 | TRBJ1-6
CASREGERGRETQYF | TGTGCCAGCAGGGAGGGGGAGCGGGGGCGAGAGACCCAGTACTTC | - | TRBV6-1 | TRBD2 | TRBJ2-5
CASSVLAGVSDTQYF | TGCGCCAGCAGTGTATTAGCGGGGGTATCAGATACGCAGTATTTT | - | TRBV10-1 | TRBD2 | TRBJ2-3
CASSPGYNEQFF | TGCGCCAGCAGCCCGGGTTATAATGAGCAGTTCTTC | - | TRBV5-1 | - | TRBJ2-1
CASSLEPRVYEQYF | TGTGCCAGCAGCTTAGAGCCCAGGGTCTACGAGCAGTACTTC | - | TRBV11-2 | - | TRBJ2-7
CASSEFAGEDYEQYF | TGTGCCAGCAGTGAATTCGCGGGGGAGGACTACGAGCAGTACTTC | - | TRBV6-1 | TRBD2 | TRBJ2-7